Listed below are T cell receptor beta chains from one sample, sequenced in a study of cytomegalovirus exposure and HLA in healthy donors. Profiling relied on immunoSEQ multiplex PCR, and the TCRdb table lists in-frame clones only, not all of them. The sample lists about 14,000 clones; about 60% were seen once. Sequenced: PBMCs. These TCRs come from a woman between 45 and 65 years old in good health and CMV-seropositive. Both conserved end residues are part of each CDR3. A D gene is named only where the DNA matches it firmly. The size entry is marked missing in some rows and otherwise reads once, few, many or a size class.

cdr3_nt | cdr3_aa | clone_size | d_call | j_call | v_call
TGCGCCAGCAGCCAATTTGGGACAGGAGCGAACGAGCAGTACTTC | CASSQFGTGANEQYF | few | TRBD1 | TRBJ2-7 | TRBV4-1
TGCAGCGCCCGGACACTTTACTCCTACGAGCAGTACTTC | CSARTLYSYEQYF | NA | NA | TRBJ2-7 | TRBV29-1
TGCAGCGTTCCACAGGGAATGGATGAGCAGTTCTTC | CSVPQGMDEQFF | few | NA | TRBJ2-1 | TRBV29-1
TGTGCCAGCAGTTTAGAATGGGGACAGGGATGGGAGCAGTACTTC | CASSLEWGQGWEQYF | NA | TRBD1 | TRBJ2-7 | TRBV28
TGCGCCAGCAGCTTGGACAGGGTCCCCTACAATGAGCAGTTCTTC | CASSLDRVPYNEQFF | NA | NA | TRBJ2-1 | TRBV5-1
TGTGCCAGCAGTTACTCGAGCGGCCTCAATCAGCCCCAGCATTTT | CASSYSSGLNQPQHF | once | NA | TRBJ1-5 | TRBV6-5
TGTGCCAGCAGCCAAGAAGGGGTCAGGGTTGGAGAGACCCAGTACTTC | CASSQEGVRVGETQYF | NA | NA | TRBJ2-5 | TRBV4-2
TGTGCCAGCAGTTTACAATTATCCCACACAGATACGCAGTATTTT | CASSLQLSHTDTQYF | NA | NA | TRBJ2-3 | TRBV6-1
TGCAGTGCTATAGACTTGCGACAGTACTTC | CSAIDLRQYF | NA | NA | TRBJ2-7 | TRBV20-1
TGCGCCAGCAGCTTTAGCGGGAGGCCAAACTACGAGCAGTACTTC | CASSFSGRPNYEQYF | once | TRBD2 | TRBJ2-7 | TRBV4-1
TGCGCCAGCAGCCAAGAATCCCTTGGTAGCGGGACCCAAGAGACCCAGTACTTC | CASSQESLGSGTQETQYF | NA | TRBD2 | TRBJ2-5 | TRBV4-3
TGTGCCAGCAGTACTCCGGACAGACAAGAGACCCAGTACTTC | CASSTPDRQETQYF | once | NA | TRBJ2-5 | TRBV28
TGTGCCTGGACACTGCAAGAGACCCAGTACTTC | CAWTLQETQYF | once | NA | TRBJ2-5 | TRBV30